This TCR beta chain was obtained from a study of OX40 agonist ivuxolimab in advanced cancers. This CDR3 has 15 amino acids. CDR1 is SGDLS and CDR2 is YYNGEE in the germline V gene. V lost 0 bases and J lost 5; bases outside the gene matches: 2. Here immunoSEQ multiplex PCR was the method, and the copy in TCRdb shows in-frame clones only, minus some. The profile shows some 86,000 clones, about 85% of them singletons. This sample comprised CD4+ or CD8+ T cells sorted from blood, obtained in a trial of the OX40 agonist ivuxolimab. This TCR was recovered from an adult with an advanced solid tumor such as melanoma, head and neck, liver or kidney cancer. The V gene is TRBV9, the J gene TRBJ2-1, with 10 bases lining up with TRBD2. CDR3 DNA sequence: TGTGCCAGCAGCGTAGGGAGCGGGGGGGACAATGAGCAGTTCTTC. Protein sequence: CASSVGSGGDNEQFF.